This TCR beta chain was recovered during a study of T cell repertoires in cytomegalovirus infection. Whole-study context: Selected CMV epitopes included recently identified HLA-C-restricted ones as well as well-studied HLA-B-restricted ones. Study-wide points: HLA-C-restricted CMV clonotypes gave the most frequent clonotype in two of eight donors.

As to this clonotype: Its antigen is as yet unknown.

This CDR3 contains 15 residues. Germline V gene data show CDR1 as SGDLS and CDR2 as YYNGEE. The V gene lost 4 bases and the J gene lost 5 bases, with 15 bases spanning the gap. Via MiXCR, TCRdb re-called the reads, giving one row per CDR3 protein. The profile shows about 270,000 distinct CDR3 sequences, around 20% of them singletons. This TCR was sampled from a human donor in good health (CMV status not recorded). Some clones in this sample may be carry-over from other donors' samples. The chain joins TRBV9 to TRBJ1-4, with a weak D call TRBD1 (6 bases). Sequencing was performed on cultured PBMCs, taken from culture after CMV antigen stimulation. CDR3 amino acids: CASSPRLGGNEKLFF. The CDR3 bases are TGTGCCAGCAGCCCTCGCTTAGGGGGGAATGAAAAACTGTTTTTT.